This T cell receptor (beta chain) was profiled in a study of siplizumab effects on memory and regulatory T cells. Study conclusions and caveats: Roughly 75-95% of dividing CD4+ or CD8+ clones were without an attributable naive or memory phenotype. Mappable alloreactive CD4+ clones were on average 68.8% Treg-derived with siplizumab, about 29% in controls. Naive T cells were seen as more diverse than memory cells and as major alloresponse contributors. Of the alloreactive clones, only a minor fraction mapped to unstimulated subsets.

With respect to this clone: Its target is not known.

Produced via immunoSEQ multiplex PCR; TCRdb's table is partial and in-frame only. The sample shows more than 95,000 clones, about 94% of them seen only once. V lost 7 bases and J 3 bases, leaving 16 bases between the germline ends. This CDR3 is built from 14 residues. Germline V gene lookup returns CDR1 SGDLS and CDR2 YYNGEE. The sequencing sample was made of non-Treg CD4+ T cells sorted from blood. J is TRBJ2-5 and V is TRBV9, with D possibly called TRBD1 or TRBD2 (5 bases each). The receptor was isolated from a human donor in good health. CDR3 in amino acids: CASGLSGAEETQYF. CDR3 sequence (DNA): TGTGCCAGCGGCCTGTCCGGGGCCGAAGAGACCCAGTACTTC.